These 17 T cell receptor beta chains came from one sample sequenced in a study of blood T cell repertoires in COVID-19. The data were produced by immunoSEQ multiplex PCR, yet TCRdb's version contains in-frame clones alone and is incomplete. The sample has about 72,000 clones; around 90% are singletons. What was sequenced was peripheral blood. The receptor set was obtained from a man aged 50 to 60 with acute or convalescent COVID-19.

The J gene is TRBJ2-2, the V gene TRBV6-4; 8 nucleotides align to TRBD1. The germline CDR1 and CDR2 sequences are MRHNA and SNTAGT. The CDR3 runs to 15 residues. The V gene end was trimmed by 1 base and the J gene end by 6 bases; junction bases not matched to a gene: 4. The CDR3 DNA follows: TGTGCCAGCAGTGACTTCGGACAGGGCTCCGGGGAGCTGTTTTTT. The encoded protein is CASSDFGQGSGELFF.

CDR3 bases: TGTGCCAGCAGCCCACGACAGGGCTTTAATGAAAAACTGTTTTTT. It is translated as CASSPRQGFNEKLFF. V and J are TRBV11-2 and TRBJ1-4, with 7 bases matching TRBD1. Trimming took 5 bases from V and 4 from J; bases not matched to a gene: 7. This CDR3 region has 15 residues. Per germline, CDR1 SGHAT and CDR2 FQNNGV.

The V call is TRBV19, the J call TRBJ2-5; 8 bases fit TRBD2. The CDR3 spans 16 residues. The germline V gene has CDR1 LNHDA and CDR2 SQIVND (reference sequence). The junction had 7 bases not matched to a gene; V was cut back by 0 bases and J by 4 bases. DNA for the CDR3: TGTGCCAGTAGTATAGATCTATCGGCGGGGGGAGAGACCCAGTACTTC. Protein: CASSIDLSAGGETQYF.

The chain uses TRBV23-1 and TRBJ1-5; 7 nucleotides line up with TRBD1. TRBV23-1 is labeled an ORF, and its function is uncertain. The length of the CDR3 is 17 residues. Trimming cost V 3 bases and J 1 base; bases outside gene matches: 9. CDR3 region: CASSQATGERSNQPQHF. In DNA form, the CDR3 reads TGCGCCAGCAGTCAGGCCACAGGGGAAAGGAGCAATCAGCCCCAGCATTTT.

The chain uses TRBV3-1 (or the pseudogene TRBV3-2) and TRBJ2-7; tentatively, D is TRBD2 (5 bases). This CDR3 comprises 14 residues. Germline CDR1 LGHDT, CDR2 YNNKEL (reference sequence). V dropped 3 bases and J dropped 3 bases, with 12 bases sitting between them. Written as DNA, the CDR3 is TGTGCCAGCAGCCAGGGCCGGACTTACTACGAGCAGTACTTC. It yields the protein CASSQGRTYYEQYF.

V and J are TRBV10-3 and TRBJ2-7; 7 bases are shared with TRBD1. CDR1 and CDR2 (germline): ENHRY, SYGVKD. Unmatched junction bases numbered 10, after V lost 8 bases and J lost 3 bases. The CDR3 totals 14 residues. The CDR3 coding sequence is TGTGCCATCGCCGAAGGGGGCGTGGGCTACGAGCAGTACTTC. This codes for CAIAEGGVGYEQYF.

The V gene is TRBV12-3 or TRBV12-4, the J gene TRBJ2-3; D gene unclear. This CDR3 spans 12 amino acids. Trimming removed 5 bases from V and 0 bases from J, with 3 bases in between. CDR3 DNA: TGTGCCAGCAGTCTAAGCACAGATACGCAGTATTTT. This translates into CASSLSTDTQYF.

The rearrangement joins TRBV12-5 to TRBJ1-3, with a possible D match to TRBD1 (6 bases). V gave up 6 bases and J gave up 2 bases, with 11 bases separating them. Germline V gene data show CDR1 as LGHNT and CDR2 as FRNRAP. The CDR3 contains 14 residues. The CDR3 DNA reads TGTGCTAGTGGACCAACAGGGACTGGAAACACCATATATTTT. It is translated as CASGPTGTGNTIYF.

The chain combines TRBV27 with TRBJ2-1; TRBD1 matches at 10 bases. With V trimmed by 6 bases and J by 0 bases, 5 bases remained unmatched. Looked up from germline, CDR1 is MNHEY and CDR2 is SMNVEV (reference sequence). This CDR3 contains 16 residues. The CDR3 nucleotides read TGTGCCAGCAGGCGGACAGGGGGTTTCTCCTACAATGAGCAGTTCTTC. The encoded protein is CASRRTGGFSYNEQFF.

The chain carries TRBV18 and TRBJ1-1, with D perhaps TRBD1 (5 bases). V lost 3 bases and J 3 bases, leaving 8 bases between the germline ends. CDR3 length: 13 residues. Germline V gene sequence: CDR1 KGHSH, CDR2 LQKENI. CDR3 in DNA: TGTGCCAGCTCACCGCGCAGGGACACTGAAGCTTTCTTT. Translation: CASSPRRDTEAFF.

CDR3 amino acids: CASSPPGAGGETQYF. The CDR3 DNA is TGTGCCAGCAGTCCCCCGGGCGCGGGGGGTGAGACCCAGTACTTC. The V call is TRBV25-1, the J call TRBJ2-5, with 8 positions matching TRBD2. V shed 5 bases and J 5 bases; nucleotides not matched to a gene: 10. Germline V CDR1 and CDR2: MGHDK, SYGVNS. The CDR3 runs 15 residues.

This clone was found once. The rearrangement links TRBV5-1 to TRBJ1-6; a possible D gene is TRBD1 (5 bases). In germline, CDR1 is SGHRS, CDR2 YFSETQ. The CDR3 has 14 amino acids. The V end was cut by 4 bases, the J end by 5 bases, with 10 bases between. CDR3 residues: CASSGGTNNSPLHF. The CDR3 DNA sequence: TGCGCCAGCAGCGGCGGGACTAATAATTCACCCCTCCACTTT.

This clone was observed once. This sequence joins TRBV2 and TRBJ2-2, with TRBD1 matching 9 bases. CDR1 is SNHLY and CDR2 is FYNNEI in the germline V gene. The CDR3 is made up of 15 amino acids. Trimming cost V 6 bases and J 6 bases; bases outside gene matches: 8. As DNA, the CDR3 is TGTGCCAGCAGACCGACAGGGGGTAATCCCGGGGAGCTGTTTTTT. Its protein is CASRPTGGNPGELFF.

CDR3 amino acids: CASSLEPGAYNEQFF. The CDR3 bases are TGCGCCAGCAGCTTGGAGCCAGGGGCCTACAATGAGCAGTTCTTC. V usage is TRBV5-1 and J usage is TRBJ2-1; D perhaps matches TRBD1 (6 bases). This CDR3 has 15 residues. The V gene's germline CDR1 is SGHRS and CDR2 YFSETQ. Trimming removed 0 bases at V and 2 bases at J, with 9 bases between. The full variable domain, completed using reference TRBV5-1 and TRBJ2-1, is KAGVTQTPRYLIKTRGQQVTLSCSPISGHRSVSWYQQTPGQGLQFLFEYFSETQRNKGNFPGRFSGRQFSNSRSEMNVSTLELGDSALYLCASSLEPGAYNEQFFGPGTRLTVL.

V is TRBV18 and J is TRBJ1-4, with TRBD1 as a possible D gene (6 bases). This CDR3 contains 14 residues. The germline gives CDR1 KGHSH, CDR2 LQKENI. With 3 bases removed from V and 4 bases from J, the gap between germline ends came to 9 bases. In nucleotides, the CDR3 is TGTGCCAGCTCACCTCAGGGGAATAATGAAAAACTGTTTTTT. Translated, it gives CASSPQGNNEKLFF.

The chain links TRBV6-6 to TRBJ2-1; D gene unclear. This CDR3 region has 13 residues. V lost 6 bases to trimming and J lost 4 bases, with 10 bases between them. Germline V lookup: CDR1 MNHNY, CDR2 SVGAGI (reference sequence). CDR3 sequence: CASRDTEYNEQFF. The CDR3 bases are TGTGCCAGCAGGGATACAGAATACAATGAGCAGTTCTTC.

V usage is TRBV19 and J usage is TRBJ2-6; D gene unclear. CDR1 and CDR2 (germline): LNHDA, SQIVND (reference sequence). The germline V and J ends were trimmed by 3 bases and 1 base, with 7 bases remaining between them. CDR3 length: 15 residues. The CDR3 sequence is CASSISGSGANVLTF. CDR3 nucleotides: TGTGCCAGTAGTATTTCGGGTTCTGGGGCCAACGTCCTGACTTTC.